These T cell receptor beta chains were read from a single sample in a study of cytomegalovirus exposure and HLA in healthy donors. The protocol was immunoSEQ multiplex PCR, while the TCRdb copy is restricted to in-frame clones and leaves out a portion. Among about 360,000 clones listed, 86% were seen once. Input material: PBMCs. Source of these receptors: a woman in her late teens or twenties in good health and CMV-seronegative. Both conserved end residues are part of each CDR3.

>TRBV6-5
CASSYREGGVLHF
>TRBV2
CASSVFGTIEKLFF
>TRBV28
CASSDFSYEQYF
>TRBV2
CASKRLAGEQDTQYF
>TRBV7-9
CASSSRMNTEAFF
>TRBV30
CAWSHGGTDTQYF
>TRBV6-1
CASPESDGGANEQFF
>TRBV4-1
CASSDPVQGTGNTIYF
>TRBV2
CASSRSGISYEQYF
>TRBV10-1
CASTPGTMSTDTQYF
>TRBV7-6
CASSADRGSPDTQYF
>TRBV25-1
CASSAPRGYTF
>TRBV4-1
CASSQAPIRGWEQYF
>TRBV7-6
CASSSSTGDNEQFF
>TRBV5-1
CASSLANSRANTEAFF
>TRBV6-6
CASSTSGELFF